This T cell receptor (beta chain) originates from a study of technical replicates of blood from a handful of donors. This CDR3 is 12 amino acids long. Germline CDR1 is SGHTA and CDR2 is FQGNSA. V was shortened by 5 bases and J by 3 bases, with 6 bases between the two germline ends. The data were produced by immunoSEQ multiplex PCR, yet TCRdb's version contains in-frame clones alone and is incomplete. The repertoire holds about 100,000 clones, with 95% as singletons. This receptor was identified in a human donor in good health. Input material: T cells isolated from PBMCs. The chain recombines TRBV7-2 with TRBJ2-3; D unresolved. This chain's CDR3 is CASSGTTDTQYF. Here the CDR3 DNA reads TGTGCCAGCAGCGGTACTACAGATACGCAGTATTTT.